The present entry profiles one TCR beta chain with its context. Its antigen is not yet known. Per-base qualities were not stored, and no clone one base away is much larger. This specimen comes from a study of T cell changes during pregnancy in multiple sclerosis (dated by TCRdb to about 2019). In terms of the full investigation: Changes in the T cell repertoire over the course of pregnancy were examined in this study in women with multiple sclerosis.

V lost 3 bases and J lost 2 bases; the stretch between them is 19 bases long. Looking up the germline V gene (reference sequence) yields CDR1 SEHNR and CDR2 FQNEAQ. CDR3 length: 17 amino acids, cysteine to phenylalanine. Only the CDR3 DNA is retained, 51 bases long and in frame from the first base. Library preparation employed the immunoSEQ multiplex PCR assay. Sourced from immuneACCESS, this table was stored by TCRdb with only in-frame sequences that have V and J called. A share of the clones is absent; for the studies checked, an unresolved V gene accounts for under half, and the remainder has no known explanation. This sample has around 20,000 clones in its table, and roughly nine tenths of those were observed once. About 7.5% of the sample belongs to the ten largest clones.

The chain is assembled from TRBV7-9 and TRBJ2-5; TRBD1 could be the D gene, as 5 bases match. The sequence was obtained from a female donor in good health, enrolled as a control in a pregnancy study. The input for sequencing was CD8+ T cells from peripheral blood mononuclear cells, taken in the second trimester of pregnancy. The DNA reads as follows: TGTGCCAGCAGCTTCCGAGAAGGGGCGATGGCACAAGAGACCCAGTACTTC. It encodes CASSFREGAMAQETQYF.